This TCR beta chain comes out of a study of shared clonotypes between healthy human individuals. Regarding the study as a whole: Non-shared clonotypes displayed generation probabilities falling below those of clonotypes present in all four donors. Even with large depth, rarefaction showed that sorted-subset sequencing was incomplete.

With regard to this clone: Its antigen is not identified.

Source study methods: ImmunoSEQ sequences covered only the junction and lacked quality scores; filtering therefore differed. The repertoire was sequenced with immunoSEQ multiplex PCR; TCRdb's copy has only in-frame clones and lacks some. The V and J calls and clone size are taken from that table; D and trimming were inferred from the DNA. The sample records around 2.5 million clones, over 85% being singletons. Looked up from germline, CDR1 is SGHDN and CDR2 is FVKESK. This CDR3 is 14 amino acids long. Trimming took off 1 base at V and 1 base at J, with 5 bases between the two ends. The study separated CD4+ cells into CD45RA+ naive and CD45RA-negative memory subsets.

The sample consisted of naive CD4+ T cells from PBMCs. Subset noted: CD45RA+ positively selected. The source of this sequence is a man younger than 30 in good health. Some clones in this sample may be carry-over from other donors' samples. V is TRBV14 and J is TRBJ1-3; no reliable D call. In nucleotides, the CDR3 is TGTGCCAGCAGCCAAGCGGGGTCTGGAAACACCATATATTTT. Translating it yields CASSQAGSGNTIYF.